This T cell receptor beta chain was observed in a study of T cells in Graves' hyperthyroidism and ophthalmopathy. This clonotype was observed many times. V lost 2 bases and J lost 7; bases outside the gene matches: 18. This CDR3 contains 18 residues. Germline values: CDR1 MNHNS, CDR2 SASEGT. The source material, RNA transcripts, was used to amplify TCR beta CDR3 regions. With the HTBI primer set, the TCR CDR3 went through a first round of RT-PCR. TCRdb re-analysed the multiplex PCR reads in MiXCR, keeping a single row per CDR3 protein. The sample shows about 640,000 distinct CDR3 sequences, roughly 15% of them seen only once.

The sequenced sample consisted of blood. J is TRBJ1-2 and V is TRBV6-1; 8 bases map to TRBD1. The TCR originated in a woman aged 50 to 60 with Graves' ophthalmopathy. In DNA form, the CDR3 reads TGTGCCAGCAGTGAAAATTTTGAGACAGGGGTTCTTCACTCTGGCTACACCTTC. Translated, it gives CASSENFETGVLHSGYTF.